This T cell receptor beta chain was profiled in a study of control samples from healthy donors and cancer patients. Germline CDR1 and CDR2: SGDLS and YYNGEE. The CDR3 is made up of 12 amino acids. V lost 1 base, J lost 7 bases, and 6 bases lay in between. The protocol was immunoSEQ multiplex PCR, while the TCRdb copy is restricted to in-frame clones and leaves out a portion. This sample yields some 51,000 clones, of which approximately 94% are seen a single time; about 1% belongs to the top ten. The rearrangement uses TRBV9 and TRBJ1-3, with D perhaps matching TRBD1 (6 bases). This receptor was obtained from a woman aged 18-30 years in good health. Sequenced input: blood. The CDR3 sequence: CASSVQGNTIYF. The CDR3 DNA reads as TGTGCCAGCAGCGTACAGGGGAACACCATATATTTT.